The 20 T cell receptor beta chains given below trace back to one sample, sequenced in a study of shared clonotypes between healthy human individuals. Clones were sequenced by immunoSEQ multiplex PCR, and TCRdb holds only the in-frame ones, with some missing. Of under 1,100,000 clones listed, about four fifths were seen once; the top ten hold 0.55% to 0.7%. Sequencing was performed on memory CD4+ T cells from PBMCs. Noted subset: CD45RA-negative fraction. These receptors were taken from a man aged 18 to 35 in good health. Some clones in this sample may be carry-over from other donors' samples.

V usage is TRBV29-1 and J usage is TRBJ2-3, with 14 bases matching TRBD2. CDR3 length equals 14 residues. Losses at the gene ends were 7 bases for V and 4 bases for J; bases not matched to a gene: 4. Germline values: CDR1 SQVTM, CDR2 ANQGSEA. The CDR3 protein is CSAPGLAGADTQYF. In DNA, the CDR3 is TGCAGCGCGCCGGGACTAGCGGGAGCAGATACGCAGTATTTT.

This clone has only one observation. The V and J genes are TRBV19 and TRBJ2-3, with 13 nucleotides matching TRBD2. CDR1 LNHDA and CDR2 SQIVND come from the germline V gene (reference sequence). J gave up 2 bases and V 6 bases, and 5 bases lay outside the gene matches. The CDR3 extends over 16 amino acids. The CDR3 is CASSGLAGVLTDTQYF. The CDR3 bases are TGTGCCAGTAGCGGACTAGCGGGAGTCCTCACAGATACGCAGTATTTT. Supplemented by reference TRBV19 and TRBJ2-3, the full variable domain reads DGGITQSPKYLFRKEGQNVTLSCEQNLNHDAMYWYRQDPGQGLRLIYYSQIVNDFQKGDIAEGYSVSREKKESFPLTVTSAQKNPTAFYLCASSGLAGVLTDTQYFGPGTRLTVL.

The CDR3 DNA follows: TGTGCCAGCAGCCGAGTAGGATCCTACGAGCAGTACTTC. It yields the protein CASSRVGSYEQYF. The rearrangement joins TRBV5-5 to TRBJ2-7; D is uncertain. V was cut by 4 bases and J by 1 base, with 9 bases left in between. CDR3 length: 13 amino acids. Germline CDR1 and CDR2: SGHKS and YYEKEE (reference sequence).

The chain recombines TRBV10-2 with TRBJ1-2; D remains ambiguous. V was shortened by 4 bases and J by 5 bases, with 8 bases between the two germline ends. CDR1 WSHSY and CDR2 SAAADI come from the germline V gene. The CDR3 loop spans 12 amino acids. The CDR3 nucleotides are TGCGCCAGCAGTGCCAGACTATATGGCTACACCTTC. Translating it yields CASSARLYGYTF.

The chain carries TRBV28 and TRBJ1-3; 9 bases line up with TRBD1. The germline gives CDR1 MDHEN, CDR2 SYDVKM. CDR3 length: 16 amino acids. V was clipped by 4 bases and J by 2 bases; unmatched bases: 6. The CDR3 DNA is TGTGCCAGCAGTTCCTACGGGACAGGGACTGGAAACACCATATATTTT. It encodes CASSSYGTGTGNTIYF.

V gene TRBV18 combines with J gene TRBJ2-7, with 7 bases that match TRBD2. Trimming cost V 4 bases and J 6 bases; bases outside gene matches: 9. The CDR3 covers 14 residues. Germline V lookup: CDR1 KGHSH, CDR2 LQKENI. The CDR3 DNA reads TGTGCCAGCTCACGAAGCGGGATAGAAGCCGAGCAGTACTTC. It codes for CASSRSGIEAEQYF.

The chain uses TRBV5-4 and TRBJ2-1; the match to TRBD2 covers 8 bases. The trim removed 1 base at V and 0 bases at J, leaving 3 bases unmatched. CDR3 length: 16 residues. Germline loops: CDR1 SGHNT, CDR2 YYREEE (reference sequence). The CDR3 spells CASSLPLAGSYNEQFF. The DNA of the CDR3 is TGTGCCAGCAGCTTGCCCCTAGCGGGCTCCTACAATGAGCAGTTCTTC.

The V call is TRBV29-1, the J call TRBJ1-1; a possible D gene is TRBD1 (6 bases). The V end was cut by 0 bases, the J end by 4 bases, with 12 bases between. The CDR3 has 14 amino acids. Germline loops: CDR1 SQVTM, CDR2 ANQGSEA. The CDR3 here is CSVEDRGLSTEAFF. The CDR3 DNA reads TGCAGCGTTGAAGACAGGGGATTGAGCACTGAAGCTTTCTTT.

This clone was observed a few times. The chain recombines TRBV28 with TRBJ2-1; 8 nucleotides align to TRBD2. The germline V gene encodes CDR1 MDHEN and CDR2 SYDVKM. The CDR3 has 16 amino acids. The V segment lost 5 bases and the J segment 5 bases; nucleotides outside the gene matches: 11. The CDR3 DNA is TGTGCCAGCAGTCCCCCCGGGGTAGCGGGGAACAATGAGCAGTTCTTC. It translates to CASSPPGVAGNNEQFF.

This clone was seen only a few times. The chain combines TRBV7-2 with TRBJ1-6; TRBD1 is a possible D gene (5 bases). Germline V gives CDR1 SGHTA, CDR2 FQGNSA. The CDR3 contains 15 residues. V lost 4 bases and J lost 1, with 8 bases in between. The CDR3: CASSSAGSYNSPLHF. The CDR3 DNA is TGTGCCAGCAGCTCGGCAGGGTCCTATAATTCACCCCTCCACTTT.

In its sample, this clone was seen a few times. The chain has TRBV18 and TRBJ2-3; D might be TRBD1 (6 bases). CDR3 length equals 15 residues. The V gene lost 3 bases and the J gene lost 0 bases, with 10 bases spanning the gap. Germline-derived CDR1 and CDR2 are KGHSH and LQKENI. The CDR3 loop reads CASSPRQASTDTQYF. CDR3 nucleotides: TGTGCCAGCTCACCTCGACAGGCTAGCACAGATACGCAGTATTTT.

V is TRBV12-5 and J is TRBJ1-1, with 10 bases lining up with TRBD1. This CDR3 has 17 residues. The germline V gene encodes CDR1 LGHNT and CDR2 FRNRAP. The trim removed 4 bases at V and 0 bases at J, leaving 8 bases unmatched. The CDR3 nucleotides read TGTGCTAGTGGTTCTCCGGGACAGGGGCCAATGAACACTGAAGCTTTCTTT. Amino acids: CASGSPGQGPMNTEAFF.

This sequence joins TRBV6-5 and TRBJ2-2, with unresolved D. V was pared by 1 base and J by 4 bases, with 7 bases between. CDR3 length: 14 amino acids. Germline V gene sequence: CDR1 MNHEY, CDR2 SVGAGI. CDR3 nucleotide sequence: TGTGCCAGCAGTTACTATGGTCCCACCGGGGAGCTGTTTTTT. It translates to CASSYYGPTGELFF.

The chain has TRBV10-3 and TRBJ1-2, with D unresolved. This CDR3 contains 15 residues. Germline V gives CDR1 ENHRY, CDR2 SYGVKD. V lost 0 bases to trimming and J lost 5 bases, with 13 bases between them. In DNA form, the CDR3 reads TGTGCCATCAGTGAGTCGGAAGGACTAACTTATGGCTACACCTTC. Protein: CAISESEGLTYGYTF.

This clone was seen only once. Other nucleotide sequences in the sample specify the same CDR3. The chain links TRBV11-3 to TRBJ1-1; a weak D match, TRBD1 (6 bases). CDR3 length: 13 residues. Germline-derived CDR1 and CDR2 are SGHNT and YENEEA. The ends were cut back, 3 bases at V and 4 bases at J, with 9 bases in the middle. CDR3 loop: CASSLVGGTEAFF. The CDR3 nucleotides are TGTGCCAGCAGCTTGGTAGGGGGCACTGAAGCTTTCTTT.

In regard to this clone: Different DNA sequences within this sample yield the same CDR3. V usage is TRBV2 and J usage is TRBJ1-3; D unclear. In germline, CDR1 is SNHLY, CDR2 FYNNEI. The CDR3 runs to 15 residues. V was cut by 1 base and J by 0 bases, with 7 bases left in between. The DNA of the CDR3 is TGTGCCAGCAGTGAAGGGCAGGTCTCTGGAAACACCATATATTTT. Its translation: CASSEGQVSGNTIYF.

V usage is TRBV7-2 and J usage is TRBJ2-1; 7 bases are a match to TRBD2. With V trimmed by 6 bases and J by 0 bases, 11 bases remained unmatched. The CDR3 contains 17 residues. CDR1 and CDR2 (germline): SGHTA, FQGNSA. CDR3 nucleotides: TGTGCCAGCAGTCCGGAGGTGGGACTAAGCTCCTACAATGAGCAGTTCTTC. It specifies CASSPEVGLSSYNEQFF.

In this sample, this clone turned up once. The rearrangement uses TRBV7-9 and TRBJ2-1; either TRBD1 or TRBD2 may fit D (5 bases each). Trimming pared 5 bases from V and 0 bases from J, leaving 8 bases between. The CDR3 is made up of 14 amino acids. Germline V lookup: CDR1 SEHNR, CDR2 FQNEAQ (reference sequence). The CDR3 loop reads CASSPRGSYNEQFF. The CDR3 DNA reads TGTGCCAGCAGCCCGAGGGGCTCCTACAATGAGCAGTTCTTC.

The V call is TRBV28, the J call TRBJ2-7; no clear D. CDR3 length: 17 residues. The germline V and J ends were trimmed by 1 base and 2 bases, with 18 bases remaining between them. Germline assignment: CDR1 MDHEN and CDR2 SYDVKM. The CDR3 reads CASSLSAHAARPYEQYF. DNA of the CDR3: TGTGCCAGCAGTTTATCGGCCCACGCGGCACGCCCCTACGAGCAGTACTTC.

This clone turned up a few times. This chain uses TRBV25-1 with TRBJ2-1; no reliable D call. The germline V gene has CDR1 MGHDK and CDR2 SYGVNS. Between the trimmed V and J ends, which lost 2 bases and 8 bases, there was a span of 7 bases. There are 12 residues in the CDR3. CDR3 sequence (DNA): TGTGCCAGCAGTGAACGGGCCGATGAGCAGTTCTTC. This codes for CASSERADEQFF.